The clone carrying this TCR beta chain showed up just once. Antigen unknown. Germline V gene sequence: CDR1 SGDLS, CDR2 YYNGEE. The V gene lost 2 bases and the J gene lost 3 bases, with 18 bases spanning the gap. The CDR3 sequence is 17 residues long. The data derive from a study of cytomegalovirus exposure and HLA in healthy donors. Study background: For the approximately 400 genotyped donors, more than 80% fell within the Caucasian-associated ancestry cluster. Findings and caveats of the study: While the bulk of TCR sequences proved rare, some public TCRs turned up in many donors.

Primers: 60 Vbeta forward and 13 Jbeta reverse. TCRdb's table, derived via immunoSEQ multiplex PCR, lists solely in-frame clones and lacks some. This sample yields about 190,000 clones, of which roughly 79% are seen a single time; about 1.6% belongs to the top ten. This clonotype originated in a woman under 30 in good health and CMV-seronegative. J is TRBJ1-3 and V is TRBV9; D not certain. Sample: PBMCs. This chain's CDR3 is CASSVSLGVSVGNTIYF. CDR3 sequence (DNA): TGTGCCAGCAGCGTCTCCTTAGGAGTGAGTGTTGGAAACACCATATATTTT. Full variable domain (remainder filled in from reference TRBV9 and TRBJ1-3): DSGVTQTPKHLITATGQRVTLRCSPRSGDLSVYWYQQSLDQGLQFLIQYYNGEERAKGNILERFSAQQFPDLHSELNLSSLELGDSALYFCASSVSLGVSVGNTIYFGEGSWLTVV.